This TCR beta chain came from a study of cytomegalovirus exposure and HLA in healthy donors. Each donor was nominally healthy when sampled (though unrecorded immune exposures were likely). General study findings and limits: Compared with the roughly 700-donor mean, an Asian-associated ancestry cluster reportedly had fewer N-insertions, according to a later analysis. It was confirmed in vitro that three of the CMV-associated chains were specific for CMV antigens. Later on, a genetic analysis was performed. It linked a missense variant in DCLRE1C with V- and J-gene trimming of TCR beta.

The PCR used 60 Vbeta and 13 Jbeta primers. Data came from immunoSEQ multiplex PCR; TCRdb stores just in-frame clones and leaves some out. The table includes about 140,000 clones, roughly 77% detected once. Concerning this clone itself: What it binds is not known.

The CDR3 is made up of 17 amino acids. J lost 0 bases, V lost 6 bases, and 12 bases had no gene match. Germline V gene data show CDR1 as GTSNPN and CDR2 as SVGIG (reference sequence). Sequenced sample: PBMCs. This receptor was obtained from a woman in her 30s in good health and CMV-seronegative. The rearrangement uses TRBV30 and TRBJ2-4; 9 bases fit TRBD1. The CDR3 bases are TGTGCCTGTTCTGGGACAGGGAAGTCAGCAGCCAAAAACATTCAGTACTTC. Translated, it gives CACSGTGKSAAKNIQYF.